This TCR beta chain was recovered during a study of blood T cell repertoires in COVID-19. At the level of the study: Samples representing acute and convalescent COVID-19 were sourced from the United States, Italy and Spain. T cells, B-cell-depleted T cells, or PBMCs provided the cDNA or gDNA that served as material.

With 5 bases removed from V and 0 bases from J, the gap between germline ends came to 7 bases. The CDR3 is 13 residues long. Per germline, CDR1 SGHAT and CDR2 FQNNGV. In the original workflow: Reference gene primer amplification gave nucleated cell count estimates. The repertoire was sequenced with immunoSEQ multiplex PCR; TCRdb's copy has only in-frame clones and lacks some. V and J calls and clone size are copied from that table; D and trimming were computed from the DNA. The sample shows tens of thousands of clones, about 79% of them seen only once. The rearrangement links TRBV11-2 to TRBJ1-1; D is ambiguous. The sequenced sample was peripheral blood. The clonotype originates from a woman in her sixties with acute or convalescent COVID-19. CDR3 loop: CASSPPVNTEAFF. The CDR3 region has the DNA TGTGCCAGCAGCCCCCCTGTGAACACTGAAGCTTTCTTT.